The source of this TCR beta chain is a study of cytomegalovirus exposure and HLA in healthy donors (dated by TCRdb to about 2017). Regarding the complete study: According to an earlier analysis of a few hundred of the donors, roughly 180 million T cells yielded approximately 120 million unique TCR beta sequences and roughly 280 Gb of sequence data. Roughly 300 gigabases of sequencing data and some 85 million unique TCR sequences were included in an early release covering about 600 HLA-typed donors. The genetic ancestry cluster associated with self-reported Caucasian donors included roughly 84% of the 300 to 450 genotyped donors. The study aimed to test whether cataloging public T cell receptors could reveal signatures of past pathogen exposure. The study used immunosequencing to profile the T cell repertoires of around 600 subjects and linked those repertoires to cytomegalovirus serostatus. In addition to the first cohort of 650 to 800 subjects, a separate validation cohort of under 150 different subjects was used. High-throughput TCR immunosequencing, statistical association of individual TCRs with disease status, and machine learning were combined to predict cytomegalovirus infection status. In a later analysis, previously published TCR beta repertoires from 550 to 750 donors were re-analyzed and high-resolution HLA genotyping was added so that TCR occurrence patterns could be studied. In the later analysis, no new phenotypic data were used to find candidate immune exposures; instead, reliance was placed on TCR beta sequences and their occurrence across donors. An earlier analysis of 587 of the donors used high-throughput TCR beta sequencing to judge whether each TCR beta V gene segment behaved as functional or pseudogenic. Alongside the repertoire data, information on donor age, sex, ethnicity and CMV serostatus was compiled. A later genetic analysis took genome-wide SNP genotypes for about three fifths of the 666 donors and used that subset as a discovery cohort. All discovery cohort repertoires had been generated on a single sequencing platform. Class I and class II HLA loci were covered by the typing at four-digit resolution. The number of typed donors differed by locus: about 620-640 for A, B, C, DRB1 and DQB1; about 520 for DQA1; approximately 600 for DPA1; and roughly 450 for DPB1. Four or five DR-DQ haplotypes were handled as single units for association and clustering because linkage in the cohort was strong. Across approximately 400 genotyped donors of the cohort, an average of roughly 230,000 unique TCR beta nucleotide sequences per donor were sequenced, and 15% to 20% of those sequences were non-productive. Broad study findings and their caveats: A later analysis reported that several top co-occurrence clusters appeared linked to parvovirus B19, influenza, CMV and Epstein-Barr virus. Presence/absence analyses assumed roughly uniform sequencing depth across donors, an assumption that may not hold. Immune exposure information for the cohort was limited to CMV serostatus. Roughly 15 rarely observed V segments, including chromosome 9 orphons, were excluded from the earlier analysis of approximately 600 of the donors because counts were too low. Most TCR sequences were seen in very few donors, while some public TCRs were found in many individuals. In a later analysis, the rate of TCR association differed among HLA loci, with DRB1 alleles having the most associated TCRs and HLA-C alleles having the fewest. In vitro tests confirmed that a few of the cytomegalovirus-associated TCR beta chains recognize cytomegalovirus antigens. A total of 150 to 200 TCR beta chains were listed by the study as associated with cytomegalovirus. Strong co-occurrence of HLA alleles, especially DR and DQ, made assigning TCR associations to individual alleles difficult. A later analysis found that most CMV-associated TCR beta chains appeared HLA-restricted, with HLA associations seemingly driven largely by CMV exposure. A later genetic analysis reported fewer N-insertions in productive TCRs among donors in an Asian-associated ancestry cluster than the 666-donor mean. Cytomegalovirus status was reported to be diagnosed by the classifier with high specificity and sensitivity in both the original and validation cohorts. In an earlier analysis of some 640 of the donors, most TCR beta V segments were observed in productive rearrangements about 87% or about 30% of the time, broadly matching IMGT annotations. Linkage disequilibrium might explain the correlated functional status among segregating V segments, but an unknown experimental factor could not be ruled out. A further reported finding was that TCR beta sequences accurately predicted the HLA-A and HLA-B alleles for most subjects in the first cohort. A cluster of highly shared sequence variants was judged likely to be a technical artifact of the sequencing pipeline. It was suggested by the authors that the approach could potentially be generalized to other disease states and immunological phenotypes. An association between a missense DCLRE1C variant and V-gene and J-gene trimming of TCR beta chains was found in a later genetic analysis and replicated in an independent cohort. Because some donors lacked HLA typing at each locus, the association tests relied only on the typed subset. A later analysis found that HLA-associated TCR beta chains were more clonally expanded and had lower generation probabilities than equally common non-associated chains. This cohort had only TCR beta chains sequenced, and the lack of alpha or paired-chain data limited which features could be detected. A later analysis associated 15,000 or so TCR beta sequences with specific HLA alleles at a false discovery rate of 0.05.

This clone was counted between two and nine times. This clone's antigen is unknown. Within one base of it there is no much larger clone, and no base qualities were kept. The library was produced with the immunoSEQ multiplex PCR assay. For the multiplex PCR, a mixture combining 60 forward primers for TCR Vbeta segments and 13 reverse primers for TCR Jbeta segments was used. The CDR3 region of rearranged TCR beta genes was amplified from genomic DNA with a multiplex PCR assay. Amplified TCR beta libraries were sequenced as 87-base-pair reads on the Illumina HiSeq System. In the authors' own workflow: A later analysis counted some 74 million unique TCR beta chains across the 690 or so repertoires, and 10 million to 12 million of these chains were shared by at least two donors. A nearest-neighbor algorithm error-corrected the raw reads and collapsed the reads into unique sequences, merging closely related sequences to remove PCR and sequencing errors. CDR3 sequences were aligned to IMGT reference sequences to assign V, D and J gene segments. For a sequence to be retained, a match of at least six nucleotides to both a V gene segment and a J gene segment was required. Rearrangements were classified as productive when the CDR3 lacked stop codons and remained in frame with V and J, and all other rearrangements were classified as non-productive. CDR3 was defined according to IMGT convention as the region running from the second conserved V-encoded cysteine to the conserved J-encoded phenylalanine. The earlier analysis of fewer than 750 of the donors excluded sequences that lacked an unambiguous match to a single V gene segment. In an earlier analysis of approximately 500 of the donors, a V segment was called functional when productive rearrangements were above 56.7%, and segregating when the standard deviation between donors exceeded 5%. A statistical classification framework was developed to diagnose cytomegalovirus status using the catalog of TCR beta chain sequences. A later analysis assigned V and J genes by comparing TCR nucleotide sequences with IMGT/GENE-DB human TR gene sequences. The TCRdist pipeline was used in a later analysis to assign CDR3 sequences and most-parsimonious VDJ recombination scenarios. In a later analysis, every TCR beta chain was defined by the combination of its CDR3 amino acid sequence and its V-gene family, and reads without a unique V-gene family were dropped. As a way to deal with suspected cross-contamination and a sequencing artifact, a later analysis dropped 640 or so nucleotide sequences that were highly shared and had low generation probability. In a later analysis, a clonal expansion index for each public chain was calculated from normalized within-repertoire ranks of inferred template counts. A later analysis computed generation probabilities with a VDJ recombination model fitted to out-of-frame rearrangements, and checked the results against IGoR. In a later analysis, TCR-TCR, TCR-HLA and TCR-CMV co-occurrence was scored with hypergeometric tests, and a repertoire-size bias correction was applied to TCR pairs. False discovery rates were estimated in a later analysis by permuting HLA or CMV assignments 20 times. In a later analysis, co-occurring TCRs were grouped using DBSCAN, and TCRdist sequence similarity was added for clustering within HLA-allele-positive subsets. Repertoires with fewer than 30,000 or more than 120,000 public chains were left out of co-occurrence clustering, as were four to six repertoires with anomalous nucleotide sharing. Drawn from immuneACCESS, this table holds only the in-frame rearrangements with V and J called that TCRdb kept. Clones are partly lost; checked studies trace under half to an unresolved V gene and leave the rest unexplained. The D gene and trimming were derived from the DNA, and the V and J assignments and clone size from that table. The sample records tens of thousands of clones, around 84% of which are singletons. The ten largest clones capture roughly 8.9% of the sample.

The cohort consisted of approximately 670 healthy bone marrow donors. Cohort members were all nominally healthy when sampled, although unrecorded immune exposures were likely present. The donor tested CMV seropositive and was one of the 289 seropositive cohort members. Each donor provided a peripheral blood sample, and peripheral blood mononuclear cells were used for TCR beta sequencing. The Qiagen DNeasy Blood Extraction Kit was used to extract genomic DNA from the blood cell samples. Sequencing was performed on PBMCs. The sequence came from a woman in her forties in good health and CMV-seropositive.

The DNA sequence is given as TGTGCCAGCAGCGAAACGACAGGGCCAAACACCGGGGAGCTGTTTTTT. Its protein reads: CASSETTGPNTGELFF. The chain is encoded by TRBV9 joined to TRBJ2-2; TRBD1 agrees with 7 junctional bases. Clipping removes 3 bases from V and 2 bases from J, with 7 as the unmatched junction base count. Inclusive of the bounding cysteine and phenylalanine, the CDR3 is 16 residues long. Only the CDR3 DNA is retained, 48 bases long and in frame from the first base. Via the germline V gene, CDR1 is SGDLS and CDR2 YYNGEE.